The next 16 T cell receptor beta chains were all read from a single sample in a study of T cells after yellow fever vaccination. TCRdb re-called the 5' RACE reads with MiXCR, one entry per CDR3 protein. Of just under 600,000 distinct CDR3 sequences in the sample, about 13% were seen once. Specimen: PBMCs, collected on the day of the yellow fever booster vaccination. The receptors derive from a man aged 30-40 years who received the YFV17D yellow fever vaccine.

The rearrangement uses TRBV6-1 and TRBJ1-2; the D is unclear. V was pared by 6 bases and J by 4 bases, with 12 bases between. The CDR3 is made up of 13 amino acids. Germline CDR1 reads MNHNS; CDR2 reads SASEGT. The CDR3 protein is CASSNQKRYGYTF. CDR3 nucleotide sequence: TGTGCCAGCAGCAACCAAAAGCGCTATGGCTACACCTTC.

The chain uses TRBV14 and TRBJ2-7; no clear D. V was shortened by 1 base and J by 6 bases, with 10 bases between the two germline ends. The germline CDR1 and CDR2 sequences are SGHDN and FVKESK. The length of the CDR3 is 13 residues. The CDR3 region is CASSQVVVGEQYF. For the CDR3, the DNA is TGTGCCAGCAGCCAAGTGGTCGTGGGCGAGCAGTACTTC.

This rearrangement joins TRBV7-2 to TRBJ2-1, with 12 bases fitting TRBD2. Trimming cost V 2 bases and J 6 bases; bases outside gene matches: 2. Per the germline V gene, CDR1 is SGHTA and CDR2 is FQGNSA. This CDR3 is 15 amino acids long. The CDR3 nucleotides are TGTGCCAGCAGCTTACGGACTAGCGGGACCAATGAGCAGTTCTTC. This codes for CASSLRTSGTNEQFF.

V usage is TRBV9 and J usage is TRBJ2-1; TRBD2 agrees at 7 bases. The CDR3 runs 16 residues. Germline-derived CDR1 and CDR2 are SGDLS and YYNGEE. The ends lost 0 bases at V and 0 bases at J; junction bases unmatched: 3. The CDR3 is CASSVGTSSSYNEQFF. The CDR3 DNA is TGTGCCAGCAGCGTAGGGACTAGTTCCTCCTACAATGAGCAGTTCTTC. The full variable domain, completed using reference TRBV9 and TRBJ2-1, is DSGVTQTPKHLITATGQRVTLRCSPRSGDLSVYWYQQSLDQGLQFLIQYYNGEERAKGNILERFSAQQFPDLHSELNLSSLELGDSALYFCASSVGTSSSYNEQFFGPGTRLTVL.

This clonotype turned up a few times. The V and J genes are TRBV7-6 and TRBJ2-5, with D possibly called TRBD1 or TRBD2 (5 bases each). V shed 4 bases and J shed 5 bases, with 26 bases lying between them. The CDR3 spans 18 residues. CDR1 and CDR2 (germline): SGHVS, FNYEAQ. The CDR3 sequence: CASSSALGPDSLSETQYF. The CDR3 nucleotides read TGTGCCAGCAGCTCGGCCCTGGGACCGGACTCCCTTTCGGAGACCCAGTACTTC. Variable domain in full (rest from reference TRBV7-6 and TRBJ2-5): GAGVSQSPRYKVTKRGQDVALRCDPISGHVSLYWYRQALGQGPEFLTYFNYEAQQDKSGLPNDRFSAERPEGSISTLTIQRTEQRDSAMYRCASSSALGPDSLSETQYFGPGTRLLVL.

CDR3 sequence: CATRVSGETQYF. DNA for the CDR3: TGCGCCACCAGGGTGTCGGGAGAGACCCAGTACTTC. This chain links TRBV23-1 with TRBJ2-5; a possible D gene is TRBD1 (5 bases). TRBV23-1 is noted as an ORF with a role that remains uncertain. CDR3 length equals 12 residues. Trimming took off 10 bases at V and 4 bases at J, with 13 bases between the two ends.

V and J are TRBV27 and TRBJ2-5, with a weak D call TRBD1 (6 bases). With 6 bases removed from V and 2 bases from J, the gap between germline ends came to 19 bases. There are 16 residues in the CDR3. Per the germline V gene, CDR1 is MNHEY and CDR2 is SMNVEV (reference sequence). In DNA, the CDR3 is TGTGCCAGCAGCCAAAATACCGCACAGGGACAAGAGACCCAGTACTTC. Translating it yields CASSQNTAQGQETQYF.

V and J are TRBV7-2 and TRBJ1-1, with D unclear. The CDR3 runs to 16 residues. From germline, CDR1 is SGHTA and CDR2 FQGNSA. Trimming stripped 2 bases from V and 0 bases from J, with 13 bases between. DNA for the CDR3: TGTGCCAGCAGCTTACCCGCCGGTTCGTTGAACACTGAAGCTTTCTTT. This encodes CASSLPAGSLNTEAFF.

This chain links TRBV28 with TRBJ2-3; 7 nucleotides match TRBD1. The V segment lost 6 bases and the J segment 6 bases; nucleotides outside the gene matches: 9. The CDR3 is 14 amino acids. CDR1 and CDR2 (germline): MDHEN, SYDVKM. This CDR3 reads CASSRTGVVDTQYF. In nucleotides, the CDR3 is TGTGCCAGCAGCCGAACAGGGGTGGTTGATACGCAGTATTTT.

The chain is built from TRBV27 and TRBJ1-4, with D possibly TRBD1 on 5 matching bases. Germline V gives CDR1 MNHEY, CDR2 SMNVEV (reference sequence). The CDR3 runs to 14 residues. V was pared by 7 bases and J by 10 bases, with 19 bases between. CDR3 sequence reads: CASTPGGISGKLFF. The CDR3 coding sequence is TGTGCCAGCACGCCCGGGGGGATTTCGGGAAAACTGTTTTTT.

This chain links TRBV20-1 with TRBJ2-3; D perhaps matches TRBD2 (6 bases). Deletions cut 0 bases from V and 0 bases from J, with 13 bases between. The CDR3 runs to 16 residues. Germline V CDR1 and CDR2: DFQATT, SNEGSKA (reference sequence). The CDR3 sequence is CSARDPSGFSTDTQYF. The CDR3 coding sequence is TGCAGTGCTAGAGATCCGAGCGGGTTTAGCACAGATACGCAGTATTTT.

The chain is built from TRBV7-2 and TRBJ1-4, with D perhaps matching TRBD1 (5 bases). CDR3 length: 14 amino acids. Germline V gene data show CDR1 as SGHTA and CDR2 as FQGNSA. Trimming pared 7 bases from V and 5 bases from J, leaving 14 bases between. CDR3 nucleotide sequence: TGTGCCAGCACGGCCGGGACGACAAATGAAAAACTGTTTTTT. Amino acid sequence: CASTAGTTNEKLFF.

This clonotype was counted only a few times. The CDR3 DNA reads TGCAGTGCTAGCACAGGGGGCGCCCCCTCCTACGAGCAGTACTTC. Protein sequence: CSASTGGAPSYEQYF. This chain uses TRBV20-1 with TRBJ2-7, with 9 nucleotides matching TRBD1. This CDR3 region has 15 residues. CDR1 and CDR2 (germline): DFQATT, SNEGSKA (reference sequence). V gave up 3 bases and J gave up 0 bases; unmatched junction bases: 6.

Only a few counts were recorded for this clonotype. This sequence joins TRBV12-5 and TRBJ2-5; no firm D call. V lost 5 bases and J lost 3, with 7 bases in between. CDR1 is LGHNT, CDR2 FRNRAP, per germline. This CDR3 is built from 12 residues. The CDR3 reads CASGPLEETQYF. The CDR3 bases are TGTGCTAGTGGTCCGCTAGAAGAGACCCAGTACTTC.

This clonotype was picked up a small number of times. The rearrangement links TRBV7-8 to TRBJ1-2; D gene unclear. Between the trimmed V and J ends, which lost 5 bases and 7 bases, there was a span of 11 bases. Germline CDR1 and CDR2: SGHVS and FQNEAQ. The CDR3 contains 12 residues. The CDR3 nucleotides read TGTGCCAGCAGCGGCAGCGGCGGTGGCTACACCTTC. Encoded protein: CASSGSGGGYTF.

This clonotype was seen only a few times. The V call is TRBV13, the J call TRBJ2-5; no reliable D call. Germline CDR1 and CDR2: PRHDT and FYEKMQ (reference sequence). The CDR3 loop spans 13 amino acids. Trimming cost V 5 bases and J 5 bases, with 12 bases left between them. The CDR3 region is CASSPRGSETQYF. The CDR3 DNA reads as TGTGCCAGCAGCCCTCGAGGCAGCGAGACCCAGTACTTC.